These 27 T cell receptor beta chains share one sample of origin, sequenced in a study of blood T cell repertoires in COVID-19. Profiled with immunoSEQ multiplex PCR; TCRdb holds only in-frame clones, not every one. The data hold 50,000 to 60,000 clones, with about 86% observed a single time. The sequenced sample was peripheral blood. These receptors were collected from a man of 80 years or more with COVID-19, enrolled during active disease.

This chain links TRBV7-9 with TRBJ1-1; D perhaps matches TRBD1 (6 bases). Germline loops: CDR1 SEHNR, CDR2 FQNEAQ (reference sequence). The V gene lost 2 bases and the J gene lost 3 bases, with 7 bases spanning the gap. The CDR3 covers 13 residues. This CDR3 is CASSLKGDTEAFF. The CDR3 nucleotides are TGTGCCAGCAGCTTAAAGGGGGACACTGAAGCTTTCTTT.

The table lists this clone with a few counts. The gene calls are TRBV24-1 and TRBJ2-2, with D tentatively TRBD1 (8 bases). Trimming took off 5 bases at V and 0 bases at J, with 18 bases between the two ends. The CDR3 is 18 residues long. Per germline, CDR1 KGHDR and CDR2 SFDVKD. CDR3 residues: CATSGYRGTISNTGELFF. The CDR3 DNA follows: TGTGCCACCAGTGGATACAGGGGGACTATCTCGAACACCGGGGAGCTGTTTTTT.

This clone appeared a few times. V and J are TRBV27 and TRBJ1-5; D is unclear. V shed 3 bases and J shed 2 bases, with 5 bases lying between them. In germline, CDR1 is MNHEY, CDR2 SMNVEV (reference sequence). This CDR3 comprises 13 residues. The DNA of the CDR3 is TGTGCCAGCAGTTTTAGCGGCAATCAGCCCCAGCATTTT. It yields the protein CASSFSGNQPQHF.

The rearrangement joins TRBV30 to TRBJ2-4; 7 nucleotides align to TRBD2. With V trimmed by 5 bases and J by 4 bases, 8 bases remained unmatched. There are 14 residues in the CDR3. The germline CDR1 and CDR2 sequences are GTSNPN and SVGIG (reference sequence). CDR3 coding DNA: TGTGCCTGGGGTCCGGGGGAGGGAAAAAACATTCAGTACTTC. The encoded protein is CAWGPGEGKNIQYF.

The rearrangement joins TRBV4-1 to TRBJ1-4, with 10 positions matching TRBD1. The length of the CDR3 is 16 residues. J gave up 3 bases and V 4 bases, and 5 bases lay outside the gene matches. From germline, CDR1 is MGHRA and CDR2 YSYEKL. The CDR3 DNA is TGCGCCAGCAGCCTATGGACAGGGGGTTCTAATGAAAAACTGTTTTTT. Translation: CASSLWTGGSNEKLFF.

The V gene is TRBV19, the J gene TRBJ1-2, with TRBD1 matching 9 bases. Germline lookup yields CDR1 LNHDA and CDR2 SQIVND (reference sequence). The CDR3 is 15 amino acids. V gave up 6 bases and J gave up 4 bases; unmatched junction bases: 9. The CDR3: CASRPGTGSLYGYTF. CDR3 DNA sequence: TGTGCCAGTAGACCCGGGACAGGGAGTCTCTATGGCTACACCTTC. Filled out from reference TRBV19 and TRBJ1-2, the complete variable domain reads DGGITQSPKYLFRKEGQNVTLSCEQNLNHDAMYWYRQDPGQGLRLIYYSQIVNDFQKGDIAEGYSVSREKKESFPLTVTSAQKNPTAFYLCASRPGTGSLYGYTFGSGTRLTVV.

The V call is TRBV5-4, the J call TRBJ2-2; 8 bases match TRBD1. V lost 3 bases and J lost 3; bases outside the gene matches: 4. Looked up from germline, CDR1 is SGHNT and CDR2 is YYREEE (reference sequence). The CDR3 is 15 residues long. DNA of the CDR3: TGTGCCAGCAGCTCGCCGACAGGGGACACCGGGGAGCTGTTTTTT. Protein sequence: CASSSPTGDTGELFF. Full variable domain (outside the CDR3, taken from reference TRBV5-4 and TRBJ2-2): ETGVTQSPTHLIKTRGQQVTLRCSSQSGHNTVSWYQQALGQGPQFIFQYYREEENGRGNFPPRFSGLQFPNYSSELNVNALELDDSALYLCASSSPTGDTGELFFGEGSRLTVL.

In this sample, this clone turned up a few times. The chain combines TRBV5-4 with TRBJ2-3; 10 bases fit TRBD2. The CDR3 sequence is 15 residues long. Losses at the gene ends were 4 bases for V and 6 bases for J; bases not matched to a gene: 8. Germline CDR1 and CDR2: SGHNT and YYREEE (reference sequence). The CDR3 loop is CASSPSGGVMDTQYF. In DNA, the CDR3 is TGTGCCAGCAGCCCGAGCGGGGGGGTTATGGATACGCAGTATTTT.

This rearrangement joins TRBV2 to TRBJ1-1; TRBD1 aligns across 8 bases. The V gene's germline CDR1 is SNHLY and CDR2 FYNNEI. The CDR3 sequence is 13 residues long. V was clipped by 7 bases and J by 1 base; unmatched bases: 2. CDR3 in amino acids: CASTDRGNTEAFF. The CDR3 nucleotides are TGTGCCAGCACCGACAGGGGGAACACTGAAGCTTTCTTT.

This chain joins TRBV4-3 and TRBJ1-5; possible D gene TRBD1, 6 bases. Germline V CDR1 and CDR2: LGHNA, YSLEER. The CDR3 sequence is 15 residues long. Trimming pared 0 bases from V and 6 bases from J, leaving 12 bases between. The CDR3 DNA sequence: TGCGCCAGCAGCCAAGATTCGGGGGGGCCTCAGCCCCAGCATTTT. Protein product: CASSQDSGGPQPQHF.

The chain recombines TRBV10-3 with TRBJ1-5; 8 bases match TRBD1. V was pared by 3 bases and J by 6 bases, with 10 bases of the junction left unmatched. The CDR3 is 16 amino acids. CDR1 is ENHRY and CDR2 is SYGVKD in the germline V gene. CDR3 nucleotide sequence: TGTGCCATCAGTGATTCCCCGGGACAGGCGTTTCAGCCCCAGCATTTT. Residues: CAISDSPGQAFQPQHF.

The CDR3 sequence is CASSLASASLPGEQFF. DNA for the CDR3: TGTGCCAGCAGCTTAGCCTCGGCTAGCCTCCCAGGTGAGCAGTTCTTC. The rearrangement links TRBV7-2 to TRBJ2-1, with a possible D match to TRBD2 (5 bases). Deletions cut 0 bases from V and 9 bases from J, with 18 bases between. Per germline, CDR1 SGHTA and CDR2 FQGNSA. The CDR3 totals 16 residues. The entire variable domain, with the rest obtained from reference TRBV7-2 and TRBJ2-1, is as follows: GAGVSQSPSNKVTEKGKDVELRCDPISGHTALYWYRQSLGQGLEFLIYFQGNSAPDKSGLPSDRFSAERTGGSVSTLTIQRTQQEDSAVYLCASSLASASLPGEQFFGPGTRLTVL.

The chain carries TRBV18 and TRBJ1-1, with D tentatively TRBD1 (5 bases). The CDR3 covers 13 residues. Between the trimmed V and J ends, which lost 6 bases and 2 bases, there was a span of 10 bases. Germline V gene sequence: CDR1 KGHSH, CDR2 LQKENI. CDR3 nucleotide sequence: TGTGCCAGCTCGCTCACAGGAAACACTGAAGCTTTCTTT. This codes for CASSLTGNTEAFF.

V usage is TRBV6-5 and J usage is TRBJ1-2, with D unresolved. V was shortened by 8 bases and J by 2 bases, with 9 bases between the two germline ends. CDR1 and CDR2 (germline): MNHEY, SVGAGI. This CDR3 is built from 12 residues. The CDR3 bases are TGTGCCAGCTTCTCGGGGAACTATGGCTACACCTTC. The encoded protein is CASFSGNYGYTF.

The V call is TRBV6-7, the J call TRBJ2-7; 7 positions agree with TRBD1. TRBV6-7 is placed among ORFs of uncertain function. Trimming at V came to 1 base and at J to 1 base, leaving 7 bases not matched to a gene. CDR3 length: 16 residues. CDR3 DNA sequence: TGTGCCAGCAGTTACTGCGGTCCAGGGGGATCCTACGAGCAGTACTTC. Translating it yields CASSYCGPGGSYEQYF.

CDR3 bases: TGTGCCAGCAGTTTCCAGACAGGGTTCGGAAACACCATATATTTT. Translating it yields CASSFQTGFGNTIYF. This chain connects TRBV28 to TRBJ1-3; TRBD1 agrees at 7 bases. With V trimmed by 3 bases and J by 4 bases, 6 bases remained unmatched. Germline CDR1 reads MDHEN; CDR2 reads SYDVKM. The CDR3 covers 15 residues.

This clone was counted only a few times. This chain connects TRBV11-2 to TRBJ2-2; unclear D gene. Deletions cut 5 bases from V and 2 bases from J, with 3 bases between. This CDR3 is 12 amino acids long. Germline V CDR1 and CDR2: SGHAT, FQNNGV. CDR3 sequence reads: CASSPNTGELFF. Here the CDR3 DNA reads TGTGCCAGCAGCCCTAACACCGGGGAGCTGTTTTTT.

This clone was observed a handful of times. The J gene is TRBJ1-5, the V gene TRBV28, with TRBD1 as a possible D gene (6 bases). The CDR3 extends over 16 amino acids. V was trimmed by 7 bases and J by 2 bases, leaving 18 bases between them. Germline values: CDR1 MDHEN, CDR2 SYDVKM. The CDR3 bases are TGTGCCAGCAACCTCCGGGTGGGGGCGGGCAATCAGCCCCAGCATTTT. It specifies CASNLRVGAGNQPQHF.

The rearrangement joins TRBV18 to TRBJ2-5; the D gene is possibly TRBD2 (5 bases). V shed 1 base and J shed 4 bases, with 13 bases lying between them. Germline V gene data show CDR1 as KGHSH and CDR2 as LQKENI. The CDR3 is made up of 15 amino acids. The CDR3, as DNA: TGTGCCAGCTCACCACTACGGGAATACGGAGAGACCCAGTACTTC. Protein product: CASSPLREYGETQYF. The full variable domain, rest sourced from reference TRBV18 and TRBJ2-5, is NAGVMQNPRHLVRRRGQEARLRCSPMKGHSHVYWYRQLPEEGLKFMVYLQKENIIDESGMPKERFSAEFPKEGPSILRIQQVVRGDSAAYFCASSPLREYGETQYFGPGTRLLVL.

CDR3 in DNA: TGTGCCAGTAGTAAGATGACGGGGTACACTGAAGCTTTCTTT. It translates to CASSKMTGYTEAFF. V and J are TRBV19 and TRBJ1-1; D gene ambiguous. Between the trimmed V and J ends, which lost 4 bases and 3 bases, there was a span of 12 bases. The length of the CDR3 is 14 residues. Germline assignment: CDR1 LNHDA and CDR2 SQIVND (reference sequence).

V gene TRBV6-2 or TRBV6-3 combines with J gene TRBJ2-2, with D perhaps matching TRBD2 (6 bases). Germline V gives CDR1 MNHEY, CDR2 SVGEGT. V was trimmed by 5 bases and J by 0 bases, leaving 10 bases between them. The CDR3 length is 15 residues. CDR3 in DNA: TGTGCCAGCAGTCGTGGGACTGCGAACACCGGGGAGCTGTTTTTT. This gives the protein CASSRGTANTGELFF.

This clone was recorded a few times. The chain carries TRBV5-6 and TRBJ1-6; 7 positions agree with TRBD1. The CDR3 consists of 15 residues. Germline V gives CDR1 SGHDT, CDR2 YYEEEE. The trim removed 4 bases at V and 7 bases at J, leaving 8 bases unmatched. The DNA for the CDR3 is TGTGCCAGCAGCGCCCCGGGACAGCCCAATTCACCCCTCCACTTT. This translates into CASSAPGQPNSPLHF.

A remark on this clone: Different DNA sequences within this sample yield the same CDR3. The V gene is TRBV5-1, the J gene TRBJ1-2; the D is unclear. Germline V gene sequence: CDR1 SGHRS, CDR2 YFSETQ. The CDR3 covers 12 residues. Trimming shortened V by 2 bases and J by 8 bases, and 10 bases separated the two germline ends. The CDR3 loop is CASSLEMNGYTF. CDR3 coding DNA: TGCGCCAGCAGCTTAGAGATGAACGGCTACACCTTC.

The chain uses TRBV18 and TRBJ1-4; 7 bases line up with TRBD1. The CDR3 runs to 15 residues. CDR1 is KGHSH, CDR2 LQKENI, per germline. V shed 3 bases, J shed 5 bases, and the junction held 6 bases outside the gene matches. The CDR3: CASSPRDSYNEKLFF. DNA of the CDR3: TGTGCCAGCTCACCTCGGGACAGTTACAATGAAAAACTGTTTTTT.

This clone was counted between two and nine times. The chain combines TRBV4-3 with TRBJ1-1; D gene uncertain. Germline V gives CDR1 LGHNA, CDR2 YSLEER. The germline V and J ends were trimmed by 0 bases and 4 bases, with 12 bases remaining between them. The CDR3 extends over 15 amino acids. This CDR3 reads CASSQDWQFITEAFF. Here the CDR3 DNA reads TGCGCCAGCAGCCAAGATTGGCAGTTTATCACTGAAGCTTTCTTT.

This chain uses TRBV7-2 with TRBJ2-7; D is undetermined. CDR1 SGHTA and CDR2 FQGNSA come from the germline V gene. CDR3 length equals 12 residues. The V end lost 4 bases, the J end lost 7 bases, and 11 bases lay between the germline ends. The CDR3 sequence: CASSWSVPEQYV. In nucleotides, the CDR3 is TGTGCCAGCAGCTGGAGCGTTCCTGAGCAGTACGTC.

CDR3 residues: CASSLGGGGTEAFF. The DNA for the CDR3 is TGTGCCAGCAGCTTGGGGGGGGGAGGCACTGAAGCTTTCTTT. The chain is built from TRBV7-2 and TRBJ1-1; possibly TRBD1 for D (5 bases). CDR1 SGHTA and CDR2 FQGNSA come from the germline V gene. V was clipped by 3 bases and J by 4 bases, with 12 bases between them. This CDR3 contains 14 residues.